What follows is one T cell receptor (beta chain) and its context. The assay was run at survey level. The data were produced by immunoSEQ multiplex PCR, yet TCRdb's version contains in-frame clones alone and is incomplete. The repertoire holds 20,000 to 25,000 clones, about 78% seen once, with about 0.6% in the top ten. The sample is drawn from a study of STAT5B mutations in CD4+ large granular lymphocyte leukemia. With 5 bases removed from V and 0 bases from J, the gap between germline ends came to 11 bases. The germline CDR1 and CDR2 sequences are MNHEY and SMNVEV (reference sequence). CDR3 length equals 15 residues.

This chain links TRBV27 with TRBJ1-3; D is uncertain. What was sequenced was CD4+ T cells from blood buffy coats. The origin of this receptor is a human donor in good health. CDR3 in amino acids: CASSPDNISGNTIYF. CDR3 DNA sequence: TGTGCCAGCAGTCCCGATAACATCTCTGGAAACACCATATATTTT.